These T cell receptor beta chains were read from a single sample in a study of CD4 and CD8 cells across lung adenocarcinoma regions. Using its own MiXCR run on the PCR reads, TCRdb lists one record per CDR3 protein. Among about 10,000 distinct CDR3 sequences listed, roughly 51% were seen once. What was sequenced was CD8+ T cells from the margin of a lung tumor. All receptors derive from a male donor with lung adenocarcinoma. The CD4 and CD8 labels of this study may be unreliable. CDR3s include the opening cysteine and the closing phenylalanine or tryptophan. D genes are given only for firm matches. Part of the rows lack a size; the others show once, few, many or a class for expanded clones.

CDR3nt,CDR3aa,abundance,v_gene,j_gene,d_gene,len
TGTGTCACCCAGCCGTGCAACAAAAACACGCAGTATTTC,CVTQPCNKNTQYF,-,TRBV27,TRBJ2-4,-,13
TGTGCCAGCAGCCTCTTAACTAGCGGGAGGAGAGATACGCAGTATTTT,CASSLLTSGRRDTQYF,few,TRBV11-2,TRBJ2-3,TRBD2,16
TGTGCCAGCAGTCGACTGGGCGGGGAAGAGACTCAGTACTTC,CASSRLGGEETQYF,-,TRBV6-1,TRBJ2-4,-,14
TGTGCCAGCAGTTATCGACAGGGATCTCAAGAGACCCAGTACTTC,CASSYRQGSQETQYF,-,TRBV12-3/TRBV12-4,TRBJ2-5,TRBD1,15
TGTGCCAGCAGTGAACTGGGGAGGAACACAGATACGCAGTATTTT,CASSELGRNTDTQYF,-,TRBV6-1,TRBJ2-3,-,15
TGTGCCAGCACGGGCTACAATGAGCAGTTCTTC,CASTGYNEQFF,few,TRBV6-1,TRBJ2-1,-,11
TGTGCCAGCAATGAGGACATCCCTAACTATGGCTACACCTTC,CASNEDIPNYGYTF,-,TRBV6-1,TRBJ1-2,-,14
TGTGCCAGCAGTGAAGCGCTTCGGGATCAAGAGACCCAGTACTTC,CASSEALRDQETQYF,-,TRBV6-1,TRBJ2-5,-,15
TGTGCCAGCGGTGGCCCTCTCGAAGATACCCAGTATTTT,CASGGPLEDTQYF,-,TRBV25-1,TRBJ2-3,-,13
TGTGCCAGCAGTGAATGGAGCGGGCGCACAGATAAGCAGTTCTTC,CASSEWSGRTDKQFF,-,TRBV6-1,TRBJ2-1,-,15
TGTGCCAGCAGCCCTGGTCCGGGAAAGGAAGAGACCCAGTACTTC,CASSPGPGKEETQYF,few,TRBV11-3,TRBJ2-5,-,15
TGTGCTAGTGGTTTAACGACTAGCGGGAGGGGTGAGCAGTTCTTC,CASGLTTSGRGEQFF,many,TRBV12-5,TRBJ2-1,TRBD2,15
TGTGCCAGCAGTTCCACCACAGTGTACCAAGAGACCCAGTACTTC,CASSSTTVYQETQYF,few,TRBV27,TRBJ2-5,-,15
TGTGCCAGCAGTTACCAATCCAGGACCGCGCTTTTGAACACAGATGAGCTGTATTTT,CASSYQSRTALLNTDELYF,-,TRBV6-5,TRBJ2-2,-,19
TGCGCCAGCCGACGGGGGACAGGGTTAAATGAGCAGTTCTTC,CASRRGTGLNEQFF,few,TRBV5-1,TRBJ2-1,TRBD1,14
TGTGCGGGCAGTGGGGGACAGGACTTTGATACCCAGTATTTT,CAGSGGQDFDTQYF,-,TRBV6-1,TRBJ2-3,TRBD1,14
TGTGCCAGCAGTGCGACTAGCGGGAGTACGTACGAGCAGTACTTC,CASSATSGSTYEQYF,-,TRBV6-1,TRBJ2-7,TRBD2,15
TGTGCCAGCAGTTACGGGTCCCCAATGGTAGGGGAGCTGTTTTTT,CASSYGSPMVGELFF,medium-sized,TRBV6-5,TRBJ2-2,-,15
TGCGCCAGCAGCCAAGATTCGGGTGAGCAGTTCTTC,CASSQDSGEQFF,-,TRBV4-1,TRBJ2-1,-,12
TGTGCCAGCAGCCTTCACGGCGATACGCAGTATTTT,CASSLHGDTQYF,medium-sized,TRBV12-3/TRBV12-4,TRBJ2-3,-,12
TGCGCCAGCTTGCTGGGGGGAAAATCCAAAGACACGCAGTATTTT,CASLLGGKSKDTQYF,-,TRBV10-1,TRBJ2-3,-,15
TGTGCCAGCAGTGAAGCGGCGGGAGAGGCCGGGAAGCAGTATTTT,CASSEAAGEAGKQYF,-,TRBV6-1,TRBJ2-3,TRBD2,15
TGTGCCAGCAGGTTCGGGGGGGATGGAAACACCATATATTTT,CASRFGGDGNTIYF,few,TRBV6-1,TRBJ1-3,-,14
TGTGCCAGCACCACGGGGCTGGCCGCGGAAGATGAGCAGTACTTC,CASTTGLAAEDEQYF,-,TRBV6-1,TRBJ2-7,-,15
TGCGCCAGCAGCCGAGACCCGGTCTACGAGCAGTACTTC,CASSRDPVYEQYF,-,TRBV4-1,TRBJ2-7,-,13
TGTGCCAGCAGTCTCAAGGACTACAATGAGCAGTTCTTC,CASSLKDYNEQFF,-,TRBV12-3/TRBV12-4,TRBJ2-1,-,13
TGCGCCAGCAGCCCCGGGACTAGCTGGGAGCAGTTCTTC,CASSPGTSWEQFF,-,TRBV5-1,TRBJ2-1,TRBD2,13
TGCGCCAGCAGCTTAATGTCTAGCGGAGGGAATGAGCAGTTCTTC,CASSLMSSGGNEQFF,-,TRBV5-1,TRBJ2-1,TRBD2,15
TGTGCCAGCTGCCGGGACATCAAAAACATGCAGTATTTT,CASCRDIKNMQYF,-,TRBV6-1,TRBJ2-3,-,13
TGTGCCAGCAGCTACTTTAGCGGTAGTAGCACAGATACGCAGTATTTT,CASSYFSGSSTDTQYF,-,TRBV11-3,TRBJ2-3,-,16
TGTGCCAGCAGGTACGGGGGGGGCCCTAGCACAGATACGCAGTATTTT,CASRYGGGPSTDTQYF,-,TRBV6-5,TRBJ2-3,TRBD2,16
TGTGCCAGCAGTTACCGTGGGGTAGTTTCCACAAATGAGCAGTATTTC,CASSYRGVVSTNEQYF,-,TRBV6-5,TRBJ2-3,-,16
TGTGCCAGCAGTTACTCGGTCGCCGGGCGGGAGGAAAAACTGTTTTTT,CASSYSVAGREEKLFF,-,TRBV6-5,TRBJ1-4,-,16
TGCGCCAGCAGCTTGGCTAGCGGGAGTGGTGACATTCAGTACTTC,CASSLASGSGDIQYF,few,TRBV5-1,TRBJ2-4,TRBD2,15
TGTGCCAGCTCACCACTCCGACAGGGGACCGGGGAGCTGTTTTTT,CASSPLRQGTGELFF,-,TRBV18,TRBJ2-2,TRBD1,15
TGTGCCAGCGGAGGAGGTGGAGGGGTCAAATCTGGGGCCAACGAGCTGTCCTTC,CASGGGGGVKSGANELSF,-,TRBV12-3/TRBV12-4,TRBJ2-6,-,18
TGTGCCAGCAGCTTGGCCGCAGGGACGAACACCGGGGAGCTGTTTTTT,CASSLAAGTNTGELFF,once,TRBV5-5,TRBJ2-2,-,16
TGTGCCACTAAAGGGCGCGGGAGGGGGACTGGGACGCAGTATTTT,CATKGRGRGTGTQYF,medium-sized,TRBV6-1,TRBJ2-3,TRBD2,15
TGCAGTGCTAGAGAGGGTAGCGGGGTGGACATTCAGTACTTC,CSAREGSGVDIQYF,-,TRBV20-1,TRBJ2-4,TRBD2,14
TGTGCCAGCAGCTTAGTTGACAAAACTAGCACAGATACGCAGTATTTT,CASSLVDKTSTDTQYF,-,TRBV7-2,TRBJ2-3,-,16
TGCAGTGCTAGAGATTGGGCTAAAGAGACCCAGTACTTC,CSARDWAKETQYF,-,TRBV20-1,TRBJ2-5,-,13
TGTGCCAGCAGTTACTCCCAATTGACAGGGCCCGCCATGAACACTGAAGCTTTCTTT,CASSYSQLTGPAMNTEAFF,medium-sized,TRBV6-5,TRBJ1-1,TRBD1,19
TGTGCCAGCAGCGGGGGGGCGGGAGATACGCAGTATTTT,CASSGGAGDTQYF,-,TRBV9,TRBJ2-3,-,13
TGTGCCAGCAGCTCGGGACTAGCGGGAGGGCTTGTCTCCTACAATGAGCAGTTCTTC,CASSSGLAGGLVSYNEQFF,few,TRBV11-2,TRBJ2-1,TRBD2,19
TGTGCCAGCAGCGGGGGCTACTCTGGGGCCAACGTCCTGACTTTC,CASSGGYSGANVLTF,-,TRBV14,TRBJ2-6,-,15
TGTGCCAGCAGGCGGACAGGGAGGGTAGATACGCAGTATTTT,CASRRTGRVDTQYF,medium-sized,TRBV6-1,TRBJ2-3,-,14
TGCGCCAGCAGTGGGGGGTGGTATGGCTACACCTTC,CASSGGWYGYTF,medium-sized,TRBV10-2,TRBJ1-2,-,12
TGTGCCAGCAGCTTACGATCTTATGAGCAGTTCTTC,CASSLRSYEQFF,medium-sized,TRBV11-2,TRBJ2-1,-,12
TGTGCCAGCAGCCAAGACCTCGCGGCACAGGGGATTGGAGAGACCCAGTACTTC,CASSQDLAAQGIGETQYF,medium-sized,TRBV14,TRBJ2-5,TRBD1,18
TGTGCCAGCTCATCGCTAGTTAGCACAGACATGCAGTATTTT,CASSSLVSTDMQYF,-,TRBV27,TRBJ2-3,-,14
TGTGCCAGCAGCTTAGCGGAGACAGATCAAGAGACCCAGTACTTC,CASSLAETDQETQYF,-,TRBV7-6,TRBJ2-5,-,15
TGTGCCAGCAGCCAAGGGGACAGGGCCTTCTTC,CASSQGDRAFF,few,TRBV3-1,TRBJ2-1,TRBD1,11
TGTGCCGCGCCGGGACAGGGGTCAGACGTTCTGTACTTC,CAAPGQGSDVLYF,-,TRBV12-3/TRBV12-4,TRBJ2-4,TRBD1,13
TGCGCCAGCAAGATCTCTACCAAAGATACGCAGTATTTT,CASKISTKDTQYF,-,TRBV10-2,TRBJ2-3,-,13
TGTGCCAGCAGTGGCGGGACAGCCATCATGAACACTGAAGCTTTCTTT,CASSGGTAIMNTEAFF,medium-sized,TRBV6-1,TRBJ1-1,TRBD1,16
TGTGCCAGCTTACCCCTCGGGACAGGGGGCAGAGAGACCCAGTACTTC,CASLPLGTGGRETQYF,-,TRBV28,TRBJ2-5,TRBD1,16